This T cell receptor beta chain derives from a study of beta chain features in type 1 diabetes. Study-level findings and limits: People with Type 1 diabetes carried modestly yet significantly shorter TCRB CDR3s in all four CD4+ subsets.

Sorted CD4+ subsets: naive, central memory, regulatory, stem cell-like memory (CD45RO/CCR7/CD25/CD127/CD95/CD27 panel). Reverse transcription of all isolated RNA meant that expressed TCRB transcripts were sequenced. Using immunoSEQ multiplex PCR, the repertoire was profiled, and TCRdb retains in-frame clones only, with some absent. The sample lists approximately 170,000 clones, approximately 7.8% occurring once. This clone was seen a handful of times. The antigen remains unidentified. Sequencing used central memory CD4+ T cells from blood. This sequence was found in a woman aged 40 to 50 with type 1 diabetes.

The CDR3 protein is CASSQDLGTGYTDTQYF. CDR3 DNA sequence: TGTGCCAGCAGCCAAGATTTGGGGACAGGGTACACAGATACGCAGTATTTT. V gene TRBV14 combines with J gene TRBJ2-3; 9 bases match TRBD1. The CDR3 contains 17 residues. The germline CDR1 and CDR2 sequences are SGHDN and FVKESK. V lost 0 bases and J lost 2; bases outside the gene matches: 6.